The 28 T cell receptor beta chains in this list originate from one sample, sequenced in a study of shared clonotypes between healthy human individuals. Data came from immunoSEQ multiplex PCR; TCRdb stores just in-frame clones and leaves some out. Among roughly 1,600,000 clones listed, approximately 98.5% were seen once. The sample comprised naive CD4+ T cells sorted from blood. Described subset: CD45RA+ positively selected. The receptor source for this set is a man aged 30 to 39 in good health.

This rearrangement joins TRBV2 to TRBJ2-7; no firm D call. This CDR3 is 14 amino acids long. Germline V gives CDR1 SNHLY, CDR2 FYNNEI. V gave up 1 base and J gave up 0 bases, with 7 bases separating them. The CDR3 DNA reads as TGTGCCAGCAGTGAAGGATGGCTCTCCTACGAGCAGTACTTC. Translated, it gives CASSEGWLSYEQYF. The full variable domain, completed using reference TRBV2 and TRBJ2-7, is EPEVTQTPSHQVTQMGQEVILRCVPISNHLYFYWYRQILGQKVEFLVSFYNNEISEKSEIFDDQFSVERPDGSNFTLKIRSTKLEDSAMYFCASSEGWLSYEQYFGPGTRLTVT.

DNA for the CDR3: TGTGCCAGCAGTTTTAACGGACTCCCTGCCTCCTACAATGAGCAGTTCTTC. Amino acid sequence: CASSFNGLPASYNEQFF. The genes are TRBV27 and TRBJ2-1; D might be TRBD2 (5 bases). Germline lookup yields CDR1 MNHEY and CDR2 SMNVEV (reference sequence). Trimming shortened V by 3 bases and J by 0 bases, and 15 bases separated the two germline ends. The CDR3 spans 17 residues.

The chain combines TRBV27 with TRBJ2-7; 7 bases fit TRBD1. CDR1 is MNHEY, CDR2 SMNVEV, per germline (reference sequence). V lost 5 bases, J lost 6 bases, and 10 bases stayed unmatched. This CDR3 region has 14 residues. The CDR3 loop is CASSPPGGAGEQYF. The CDR3 nucleotides are TGTGCCAGCAGTCCCCCAGGGGGTGCGGGCGAGCAGTACTTC.

The chain employs TRBV18 and TRBJ2-1; D remains unclear. The CDR3 runs to 15 residues. The germline V gene encodes CDR1 KGHSH and CDR2 LQKENI. The V gene lost 0 bases and the J gene lost 7 bases, with 13 bases spanning the gap. Here the CDR3 reads CASSPPIPPRNEQFF. The CDR3 DNA is TGTGCCAGCTCACCACCTATTCCCCCCCGGAATGAGCAGTTCTTC.

The chain recombines TRBV19 with TRBJ2-7, with TRBD2 matching 8 bases. This CDR3 is built from 14 residues. Per the germline V gene, CDR1 is LNHDA and CDR2 is SQIVND (reference sequence). J gave up 5 bases and V 2 bases, and 5 bases lay outside the gene matches. The CDR3 here is CASSIREGINEQYF. The CDR3 region has the DNA TGTGCCAGTAGTATACGGGAGGGAATCAACGAGCAGTACTTC.

The rearrangement links TRBV5-1 to TRBJ2-5; maybe TRBD2 (6 bases). Germline values: CDR1 SGHRS, CDR2 YFSETQ. This CDR3 region has 16 residues. With 0 bases removed from V and 1 base from J, the gap between germline ends came to 13 bases. The CDR3 loop reads CASSLEGGAGQETQYF. CDR3 DNA sequence: TGCGCCAGCAGCTTGGAAGGCGGGGCGGGCCAAGAGACCCAGTACTTC. Supplemented by reference TRBV5-1 and TRBJ2-5, the full variable domain reads KAGVTQTPRYLIKTRGQQVTLSCSPISGHRSVSWYQQTPGQGLQFLFEYFSETQRNKGNFPGRFSGRQFSNSRSEMNVSTLELGDSALYLCASSLEGGAGQETQYFGPGTRLLVL.

About this clone itself: Other nucleotide sequences in the sample specify the same CDR3. V and J are TRBV2 and TRBJ1-5; D may be TRBD1 (5 bases). Germline-derived CDR1 and CDR2 are SNHLY and FYNNEI. CDR3 length: 14 amino acids. Trimming cost V 3 bases and J 2 bases, with 8 bases left between them. CDR3 nucleotides: TGTGCCAGCAGTGACAGGGAACGCAATCAGCCCCAGCATTTT. Its translation: CASSDRERNQPQHF.

This rearrangement joins TRBV11-3 to TRBJ2-7; D gene ambiguous. Germline CDR1 reads SGHNT; CDR2 reads YENEEA. V was clipped by 2 bases and J by 1 base, with 6 bases between them. The CDR3 consists of 13 residues. The CDR3 spells CASSLYSSYEQYF. CDR3 nucleotide sequence: TGTGCCAGCAGCTTATATAGTTCCTACGAGCAGTACTTC. Based on the CDR3 plus reference TRBV11-3 and TRBJ2-7, the full variable domain is EAGVVQSPRYKIIEKKQPVAFWCNPISGHNTLYWYLQNLGQGPELLIRYENEEAVDDSQLPKDRFSAERLKGVDSTLKIQPAELGDSAVYLCASSLYSSYEQYFGPGTRLTVT.

The chain employs TRBV6-1 and TRBJ2-3; 11 bases are shared with TRBD2. The CDR3 totals 16 residues. Looked up from germline, CDR1 is MNHNS and CDR2 is SASEGT. J was trimmed by 1 base and V by 3 bases; bases with no gene match: 3. As DNA, the CDR3 is TGTGCCAGCAGTGACAGACTAGCGGGGCGCACAGATACGCAGTATTTT. Protein sequence: CASSDRLAGRTDTQYF.

This chain links TRBV29-1 with TRBJ1-2; 9 bases fit TRBD1. V lost 1 base and J lost 2; bases outside the gene matches: 8. Germline-derived CDR1 and CDR2 are SQVTM and ANQGSEA. The CDR3 has 16 residues. In DNA form, the CDR3 reads TGCAGCGTTGAAGGCCTCCCGACAGGGGGGAACTATGGCTACACCTTC. Amino acids: CSVEGLPTGGNYGYTF.

J is TRBJ2-2 and V is TRBV7-8; D gene uncertain. This CDR3 is built from 15 residues. Trimming pared 5 bases from V and 3 bases from J, leaving 13 bases between. Per germline, CDR1 SGHVS and CDR2 FQNEAQ. The CDR3 DNA is TGTGCCAGCAGCCTAAGTGGGTCGCACACCGGGGAGCTGTTTTTT. Encoded protein: CASSLSGSHTGELFF.

V gene TRBV7-6 combines with J gene TRBJ2-5; no definite D call. CDR1 SGHVS and CDR2 FNYEAQ come from the germline V gene. Trimming cost V 3 bases and J 1 base, with 3 bases left between them. CDR3 length: 12 amino acids. CDR3 sequence reads: CASSFLQETQYF. In nucleotides, the CDR3 is TGTGCCAGCAGCTTTCTCCAAGAGACCCAGTACTTC.

The rearrangement uses TRBV5-1 and TRBJ2-3, with TRBD2 matching 7 bases. The CDR3 length is 16 residues. With 0 bases clipped from V and 2 bases from J, the junction kept 6 bases outside the gene matches. Germline V gives CDR1 SGHRS, CDR2 YFSETQ. The CDR3 loop is CASSLVASGTTDTQYF. CDR3 sequence (DNA): TGCGCCAGCAGCTTGGTGGCTAGCGGAACCACAGATACGCAGTATTTT. The full variable domain, completed using reference TRBV5-1 and TRBJ2-3, is KAGVTQTPRYLIKTRGQQVTLSCSPISGHRSVSWYQQTPGQGLQFLFEYFSETQRNKGNFPGRFSGRQFSNSRSEMNVSTLELGDSALYLCASSLVASGTTDTQYFGPGTRLTVL.

V is TRBV18 and J is TRBJ2-4; D unclear. The V end lost 3 bases, the J end lost 5 bases, and 11 bases lay between the germline ends. The CDR3 is 14 residues long. CDR1 is KGHSH and CDR2 is LQKENI in the germline V gene. In DNA form, the CDR3 reads TGTGCCAGCTCACCGAAGCCAGAGCAAAACATTCAGTACTTC. Translated, it gives CASSPKPEQNIQYF.

The CDR3, as DNA: TGTGCCAGCAGTGAAGCGGGAGGGCCGGGTGAGCAGTTCTTC. Translated: CASSEAGGPGEQFF. V is TRBV2 and J is TRBJ2-1, with TRBD2 matching 7 bases. CDR3 length: 14 residues. V lost 0 bases and J lost 9; bases outside the gene matches: 5. The germline CDR1 and CDR2 sequences are SNHLY and FYNNEI.

V and J are TRBV30 and TRBJ1-5, with TRBD1 identical over 7 bases. This CDR3 spans 16 amino acids. The V segment lost 3 bases and the J segment 5 bases; nucleotides outside the gene matches: 13. Germline loops: CDR1 GTSNPN, CDR2 SVGIG (reference sequence). CDR3 DNA: TGTGCCTGGAGGTCTACAGGGGAAGGAAGGTATCAGCCCCAGCATTTT. The encoded protein is CAWRSTGEGRYQPQHF.

The rearrangement links TRBV29-1 to TRBJ2-1, with D tentatively TRBD1 (5 bases). V lost 5 bases and J lost 1, with 9 bases in between. CDR3 length: 13 amino acids. CDR1 is SQVTM and CDR2 is ANQGSEA in the germline V gene. The CDR3: CSVHRGSYNEQFF. The CDR3 nucleotides are TGCAGCGTTCATAGGGGTTCCTACAATGAGCAGTTCTTC.

CDR3 sequence: CASRPDRAQPQHF. The CDR3 DNA sequence: TGTGCCAGCAGACCGGACAGGGCACAGCCCCAGCATTTT. The V gene is TRBV7-2, the J gene TRBJ1-5; 8 positions match TRBD1. J was trimmed by 7 bases and V by 6 bases; bases with no gene match: 5. Germline CDR1 and CDR2: SGHTA and FQGNSA. The CDR3 has 13 amino acids.

This chain links TRBV4-1 with TRBJ1-2; D is uncertain. V was clipped by 1 base and J by 4 bases, with 10 bases between them. The CDR3 loop spans 14 amino acids. The germline CDR1 and CDR2 sequences are MGHRA and YSYEKL. As DNA, the CDR3 is TGCGCCAGCAGCCAAGGCCCCTGGGCCTATGGCTACACCTTC. The encoded protein is CASSQGPWAYGYTF.

V is TRBV29-1 and J is TRBJ2-3; weak D call: TRBD2 (6 bases). V dropped 4 bases and J dropped 4 bases, with 12 bases sitting between them. The germline V gene has CDR1 SQVTM and CDR2 ANQGSEA. The CDR3 contains 13 residues. The chain's CDR3 is CSVAFASADTQYF. CDR3 DNA: TGCAGCGTTGCGTTCGCTAGCGCAGATACGCAGTATTTT.

This clone was observed a single time. The chain carries TRBV18 and TRBJ2-7; D unresolved. Trimming took off 3 bases at V and 0 bases at J, with 15 bases between the two ends. The CDR3 runs to 16 residues. Germline V CDR1 and CDR2: KGHSH, LQKENI. The CDR3 loop is CASSPTKGSFSYEQYF. The DNA of the CDR3 is TGTGCCAGCTCACCCACCAAGGGCAGTTTCTCCTACGAGCAGTACTTC.

Here the CDR3 reads CASSPSKGPPDEQYF. DNA for the CDR3: TGTGCCAGCTCACCATCTAAAGGGCCGCCCGACGAGCAGTACTTC. V usage is TRBV18 and J usage is TRBJ2-7; D not resolved. This CDR3 has 15 amino acids. Germline V lookup: CDR1 KGHSH, CDR2 LQKENI. V lost 2 bases, J lost 5 bases, and 16 bases lay in between.

V usage is TRBV7-2 and J usage is TRBJ2-5; D is unresolved. Germline values: CDR1 SGHTA, CDR2 FQGNSA. CDR3 length: 13 residues. V was trimmed by 4 bases and J by 5 bases, leaving 11 bases between them. CDR3 sequence reads: CASSYEQLETQYF. As DNA, the CDR3 is TGTGCCAGCAGCTACGAGCAGCTCGAGACCCAGTACTTC.

This chain uses TRBV7-9 with TRBJ2-3; D perhaps matches TRBD2 (6 bases). The V end was cut by 1 base, the J end by 1 base, with 15 bases between. The CDR3 totals 17 residues. Germline-derived CDR1 and CDR2 are SEHNR and FQNEAQ (reference sequence). This CDR3 reads CASSLGVGGTRTDTQYF. CDR3 nucleotide sequence: TGTGCCAGCAGCTTAGGGGTGGGAGGAACCCGCACAGATACGCAGTATTTT.

This chain connects TRBV7-9 to TRBJ2-5; D possibly matches TRBD1 or TRBD2 (6 bases each). The CDR3 loop spans 14 amino acids. The germline gives CDR1 SEHNR, CDR2 FQNEAQ (reference sequence). The ends were cut back, 4 bases at V and 5 bases at J, with 14 bases in the middle. The CDR3, as DNA: TGTGCCAGCAGCTCACAACGGAGGGGGGAGACCCAGTACTTC. Translation gives CASSSQRRGETQYF.

The gene calls are TRBV6-1 and TRBJ2-7; weak D call: TRBD2 (6 bases). Germline CDR1 is MNHNS and CDR2 is SASEGT. The CDR3 extends over 15 amino acids. The V end was cut by 1 base, the J end by 3 bases, with 13 bases between. CDR3 DNA sequence: TGTGCCAGCAGTGAAGTGGACGGGAGCCACTACGAGCAGTACTTC. This translates into CASSEVDGSHYEQYF.

The rearrangement uses TRBV5-1 and TRBJ1-1, with TRBD1 identical over 10 bases. V dropped 3 bases and J dropped 2; count of bases not matched to a gene: 7. Per germline, CDR1 SGHRS and CDR2 YFSETQ. This CDR3 has 16 amino acids. CDR3 protein: CASSWMTGGGNTEAFF. The DNA for the CDR3 is TGCGCCAGCAGCTGGATGACAGGGGGCGGAAACACTGAAGCTTTCTTT. Using reference TRBV5-1 and TRBJ1-1 for the parts outside the CDR3, the full variable domain is KAGVTQTPRYLIKTRGQQVTLSCSPISGHRSVSWYQQTPGQGLQFLFEYFSETQRNKGNFPGRFSGRQFSNSRSEMNVSTLELGDSALYLCASSWMTGGGNTEAFFGQGTRLTVV.

This sequence joins TRBV5-1 and TRBJ2-3, with D uncertain. CDR1 and CDR2 (germline): SGHRS, YFSETQ. V dropped 4 bases and J dropped 1 base, with 10 bases sitting between them. The CDR3 length is 14 residues. In nucleotides, the CDR3 is TGCGCCAGCAGCCTCACGCCGGGCACAGATACGCAGTATTTT. Amino acids: CASSLTPGTDTQYF.